This T cell receptor (beta chain) was identified during a study of cytomegalovirus exposure and HLA in healthy donors. The CDR3 spans 16 residues. Trimming took 0 bases from V and 4 from J; bases not matched to a gene: 7. Per germline, CDR1 MNHNY and CDR2 SVGAGI (reference sequence). The PCR made use of 60 Vbeta and 13 Jbeta primers. Repertoires were generated with immunoSEQ multiplex PCR, while TCRdb's copy carries only in-frame clones and drops some. The profile shows 100,000 to 130,000 clones, around three quarters of them singletons. Sequences were obtained from PBMCs. This TCR was recovered from a man under 40 in good health and CMV-seronegative. The rearrangement links TRBV6-6 to TRBJ1-2; 8 nucleotides agree with TRBD1. The CDR3 bases are TGTGCCAGCAGTTACTCGAGGGACAGGAAACGCTATGGCTACACCTTC. Protein sequence: CASSYSRDRKRYGYTF.